Below, 8 T cell receptor beta chains from the same sample are listed, as sequenced in a study of blood T cell repertoires in COVID-19. Sequenced by immunoSEQ multiplex PCR; TCRdb stores in-frame clones only, minus some. The sample shows a few hundred thousand clones, approximately 90% of them seen only once. The sequencing sample was made of PBMCs or T cells enriched from blood (not recorded which). The receptor source for this set is a woman between 35 and 50 years old who had been exposed to COVID-19.

The V gene is TRBV7-9, the J gene TRBJ2-7; 9 bases are shared with TRBD2. Per germline, CDR1 SEHNR and CDR2 FQNEAQ (reference sequence). V lost 5 bases and J lost 2; bases outside the gene matches: 10. The CDR3 is 16 amino acids. The CDR3: CASSLVAGVKAYEQYF. In nucleotides, the CDR3 is TGTGCCAGCAGCCTTGTAGCGGGAGTAAAAGCCTACGAGCAGTACTTC.

V and J are TRBV6-5 and TRBJ1-6; possible D gene TRBD1, 5 bases. This CDR3 has 12 residues. Germline V gene sequence: CDR1 MNHEY, CDR2 SVGAGI. V lost 7 bases, J lost 10 bases, and 11 bases lay in between. The CDR3 loop reads CASNQGGSPLHF. CDR3 DNA sequence: TGTGCCAGCAATCAGGGTGGGTCACCCCTCCACTTT.

This CDR3 is CASSLSITGGFYEQYF. The CDR3 DNA reads as TGTGCCAGCAGCTTATCGATTACAGGGGGATTCTACGAGCAGTACTTC. The rearrangement links TRBV11-2 to TRBJ2-7, with TRBD1 matching over 8 bases. The length of the CDR3 is 16 residues. J lost 3 bases, V lost 2 bases, and 9 bases had no gene match. Germline V gene data show CDR1 as SGHAT and CDR2 as FQNNGV.

The rearrangement uses TRBV29-1 and TRBJ2-7, with D tentatively TRBD2 (5 bases). The CDR3 consists of 14 residues. Germline V gene data show CDR1 as SQVTM and CDR2 as ANQGSEA. The V and J ends lost 2 bases and 2 bases respectively, with 13 bases between them. DNA of the CDR3: TGCAGCGTTGAAATCCCAGCGGCCCCCTACGAGCAGTACTTC. This encodes CSVEIPAAPYEQYF.

The CDR3 DNA reads TGTGCCAGCAGCTCAGACGACAGGGGAGCTAATGAAAAACTGTTTTTT. Its translation: CASSSDDRGANEKLFF. The rearrangement joins TRBV7-9 to TRBJ1-4; 8 bases agree with TRBD1. Unmatched junction bases numbered 7, after V lost 4 bases and J lost 3 bases. This CDR3 is built from 16 residues. The germline CDR1 and CDR2 sequences are SEHNR and FQNEAQ (reference sequence).

The CDR3 region has the DNA TGTGCCTGGAGAGTCGGGTCCCCTGAAGCTTTCTTT. It translates to CAWRVGSPEAFF. This chain connects TRBV30 to TRBJ1-1, with unresolved D. Germline V CDR1 and CDR2: GTSNPN, SVGIG (reference sequence). V lost 3 bases and J 6 bases, leaving 11 bases between the germline ends. The CDR3 totals 12 residues.

This clone has just one count. The chain couples TRBV7-8 to TRBJ1-5, with TRBD1 matching over 10 bases. V shed 5 bases, J shed 2 bases, and the junction held 9 bases outside the gene matches. This CDR3 region has 17 residues. Germline lookup yields CDR1 SGHVS and CDR2 FQNEAQ. The CDR3 nucleotides are TGTGCCAGCAGCCGAGGGAGTGGGACAGGGGGCAATCAGCCCCAGCATTTT. Protein product: CASSRGSGTGGNQPQHF.

This rearrangement joins TRBV5-4 to TRBJ1-2; the match to TRBD1 covers 7 bases. From germline, CDR1 is SGHNT and CDR2 YYREEE (reference sequence). V gave up 0 bases and J gave up 8 bases; unmatched junction bases: 10. The CDR3 spans 15 residues. CDR3 loop: CASSLGDRENDGYTF. CDR3 nucleotides: TGTGCCAGCAGCTTGGGAGACAGGGAGAATGACGGCTACACCTTC.